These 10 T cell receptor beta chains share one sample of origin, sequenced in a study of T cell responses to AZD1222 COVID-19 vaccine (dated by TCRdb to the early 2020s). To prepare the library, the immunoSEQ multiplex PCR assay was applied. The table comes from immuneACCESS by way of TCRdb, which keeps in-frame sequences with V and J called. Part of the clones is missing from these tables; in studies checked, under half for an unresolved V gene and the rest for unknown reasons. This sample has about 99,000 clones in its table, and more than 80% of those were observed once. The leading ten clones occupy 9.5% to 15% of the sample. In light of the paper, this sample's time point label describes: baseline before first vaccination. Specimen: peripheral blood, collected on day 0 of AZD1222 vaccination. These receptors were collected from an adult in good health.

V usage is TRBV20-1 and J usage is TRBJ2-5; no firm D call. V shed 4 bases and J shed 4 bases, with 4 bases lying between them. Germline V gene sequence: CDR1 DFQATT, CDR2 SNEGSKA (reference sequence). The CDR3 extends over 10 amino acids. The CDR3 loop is CSAMRETQYF. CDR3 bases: TGCAGTGCTATGCGAGAGACCCAGTACTTC.

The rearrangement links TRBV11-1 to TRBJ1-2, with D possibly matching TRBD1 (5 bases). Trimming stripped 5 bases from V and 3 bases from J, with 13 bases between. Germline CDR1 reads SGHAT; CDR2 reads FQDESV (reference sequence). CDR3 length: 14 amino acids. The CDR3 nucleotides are TGTGCCAGCAGCCACCGACAGACTTACTATGGCTACACCTTC. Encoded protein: CASSHRQTYYGYTF.

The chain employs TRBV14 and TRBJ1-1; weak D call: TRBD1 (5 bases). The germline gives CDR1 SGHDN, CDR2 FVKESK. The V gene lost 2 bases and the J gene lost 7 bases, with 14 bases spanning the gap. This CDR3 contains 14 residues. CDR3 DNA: TGTGCCAGCAGCCAATATGGGGCCCGCCGTGAAGCTTTCTTT. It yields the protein CASSQYGARREAFF.

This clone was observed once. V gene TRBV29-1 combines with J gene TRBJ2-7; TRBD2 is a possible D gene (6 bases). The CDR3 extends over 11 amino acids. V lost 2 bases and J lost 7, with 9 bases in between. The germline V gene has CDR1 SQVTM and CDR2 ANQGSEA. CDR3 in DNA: TGCAGCGTTGAAACGGGGGTTGAGCAGTACTTC. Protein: CSVETGVEQYF.

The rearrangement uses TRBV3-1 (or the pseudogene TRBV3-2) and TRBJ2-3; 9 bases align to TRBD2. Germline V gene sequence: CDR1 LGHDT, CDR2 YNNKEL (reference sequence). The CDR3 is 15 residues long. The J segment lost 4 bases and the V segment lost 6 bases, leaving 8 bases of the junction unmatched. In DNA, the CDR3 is TGTGCCAGCAGTCGCGGGGGGGCCGGGGCAGATACGCAGTATTTT. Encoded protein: CASSRGGAGADTQYF.

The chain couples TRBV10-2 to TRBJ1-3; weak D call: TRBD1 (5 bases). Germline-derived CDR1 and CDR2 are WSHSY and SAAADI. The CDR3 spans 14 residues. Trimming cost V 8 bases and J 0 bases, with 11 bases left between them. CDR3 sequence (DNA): TGCGCCAGCGAATCTGGGGGCTCTGGAAACACCATATATTTT. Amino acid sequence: CASESGGSGNTIYF.

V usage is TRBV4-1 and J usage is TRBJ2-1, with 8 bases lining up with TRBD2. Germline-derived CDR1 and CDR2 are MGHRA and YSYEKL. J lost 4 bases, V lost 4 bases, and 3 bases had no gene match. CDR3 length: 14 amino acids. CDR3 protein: CASSLAGKYNEQFF. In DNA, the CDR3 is TGCGCCAGCAGCCTAGCGGGGAAATACAATGAGCAGTTCTTC.

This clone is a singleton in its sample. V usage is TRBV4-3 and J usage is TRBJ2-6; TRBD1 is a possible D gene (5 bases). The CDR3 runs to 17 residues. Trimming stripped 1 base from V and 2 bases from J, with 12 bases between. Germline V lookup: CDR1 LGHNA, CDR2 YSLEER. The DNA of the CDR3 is TGCGCCAGCAGCCAAGTAGGGGTGGGAACTGGGGCCAACGTCCTGACTTTC. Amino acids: CASSQVGVGTGANVLTF.

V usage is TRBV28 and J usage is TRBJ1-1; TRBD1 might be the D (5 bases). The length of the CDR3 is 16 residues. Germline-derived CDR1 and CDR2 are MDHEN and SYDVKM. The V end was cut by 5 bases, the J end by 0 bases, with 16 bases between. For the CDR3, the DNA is TGTGCCAGCAGTCCCCCCTGGGGCAGTATGAACACTGAAGCTTTCTTT. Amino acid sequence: CASSPPWGSMNTEAFF.

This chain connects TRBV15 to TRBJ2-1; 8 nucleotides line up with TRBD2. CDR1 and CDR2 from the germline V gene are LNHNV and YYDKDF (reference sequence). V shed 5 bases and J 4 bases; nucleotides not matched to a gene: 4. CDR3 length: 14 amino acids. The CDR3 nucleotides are TGTGCCACCAGCCCCCCTAGCGGGTACAATGAGCAGTTCTTC. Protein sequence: CATSPPSGYNEQFF.